This T cell receptor (beta chain) was found in a study of cytotoxic CD8 clonotypes in ibrutinib-treated CLL. Researchers set a sequencing depth target of 1 in 200,000 to 1 in 1 million T cells. Produced via immunoSEQ multiplex PCR; TCRdb's table is partial and in-frame only. The sample contains 11,000 to 15,000 clones, approximately 60% of which appear only once. The CDR3 loop spans 15 amino acids. Germline V CDR1 and CDR2: SGHDN, FVKESK. V shed 4 bases and J 5 bases; nucleotides not matched to a gene: 8. The J gene is TRBJ1-1, the V gene TRBV14; 9 nucleotides match TRBD1. This receptor was taken from a human donor with chronic lymphocytic leukemia. The sample consisted of PBMCs, taken before ibrutinib treatment. CDR3 DNA sequence: TGTGCCAGCAGCCGGGGACAGGGCCCTTGGACTGAAGCTTTCTTT. Translated: CASSRGQGPWTEAFF.